One and the same sample provided the 14 T cell receptor beta chains below, sequenced in a study of T cells in severe cutaneous drug reactions. The patients sequenced had a carbamazepine-induced Stevens-Johnson syndrome or toxic epidermal necrolysis reaction. Libraries were made by iRepertoire multiplex PCR with TCR subtype-specific primers for bulk and single-cell sequencing. TCRdb reprocessed the multiplex PCR reads, with one entry per CDR3 protein and no DNA. This repertoire includes tens of thousands of distinct CDR3 sequences. Input material: PBMCs. The receptor source for this set is a human donor with toxic epidermal necrolysis, a severe cutaneous drug reaction.

This chain connects TRBV10-3 to TRBJ1-3. Germline V CDR1 and CDR2: ENHRY, SYGVKD. The CDR3 is 14 amino acids. CDR3 in amino acids: CAISVDRSGNTIYF.

Its frequency marks this clonotype as medium-sized (0.01 to 0.1%). The chain recombines TRBV6-2 or TRBV6-3 with TRBJ2-7; TCRdb names TRBD2, which stays unverified in the absence of DNA. CDR3 length: 14 amino acids. The germline V gene encodes CDR1 MNHEY and CDR2 SVGEGT. The CDR3 region is CASSSSGVIYEQYF.

The chain carries TRBV29-1 and TRBJ2-7; with no DNA, the TCRdb D assignment of TRBD2 cannot be verified. This CDR3 region has 13 residues. Germline CDR1 reads SQVTM; CDR2 reads ANQGSEA. CDR3 in amino acids: CSARGGTSYEQYF.

The chain is built from TRBV11-2 and TRBJ1-1. Looked up from germline, CDR1 is SGHAT and CDR2 is FQNNGV. CDR3 length equals 11 residues. The CDR3 reads CASYRNTEAFF. The full variable domain, completed using reference TRBV11-2 and TRBJ1-1, is EAGVAQSPRYKIIEKRQSVAFWCNPISGHATLYWYQQILGQGPKLLIQFQNNGVVDDSQLPKDRFSAERLKGVDSTLKIQPAKLEDSAVYLCASYRNTEAFFGQGTRLTVV.

This chain joins TRBV11-2 and TRBJ2-1; the D gene TCRdb calls, TRBD2, cannot be checked with no DNA. Germline CDR1 and CDR2: SGHAT and FQNNGV. This CDR3 is built from 14 residues. CDR3 loop: CASSPWSGHNEQFF.

This clonotype shows up as medium-sized by frequency. The chain uses TRBV7-2 and TRBJ2-7; TCRdb designates TRBD1, a call that cannot be tested without DNA. Germline loops: CDR1 SGHTA, CDR2 FQGNSA. This CDR3 is built from 14 residues. CDR3 amino acids: CASSRDRGPNEQYF.

The J gene is TRBJ2-1, the V gene TRBV9; TCRdb gives TRBD2 as the D gene, but with no DNA this cannot be confirmed. Germline V gene data show CDR1 as SGDLS and CDR2 as YYNGEE. The length of the CDR3 is 16 residues. CDR3: CASSSRTSGVHNEQFF.

The chain combines TRBV5-1 with TRBJ2-1; the TCRdb D gene call, TRBD2, has no DNA to confirm it. This CDR3 has 15 amino acids. In germline, CDR1 is SGHRS, CDR2 YFSETQ. The CDR3 region is CASSVSPTSVNEQFF.

The chain is built from TRBV6-4 and TRBJ2-1. The length of the CDR3 is 13 residues. Germline lookup yields CDR1 MRHNA and CDR2 SNTAGT. This CDR3 is CASSDSDNNEQFF.

The chain joins TRBV19 to TRBJ1-5. This CDR3 is 14 amino acids long. CDR1 is LNHDA and CDR2 is SQIVND in the germline V gene (reference sequence). The CDR3 loop is CASRGPEGNQPQHF. The full variable domain, its missing parts supplied by reference TRBV19 and TRBJ1-5, is DGGITQSPKYLFRKEGQNVTLSCEQNLNHDAMYWYRQDPGQGLRLIYYSQIVNDFQKGDIAEGYSVSREKKESFPLTVTSAQKNPTAFYLCASRGPEGNQPQHFGDGTRLSIL.

The chain links TRBV27 to TRBJ2-7. CDR1 MNHEY and CDR2 SMNVEV come from the germline V gene (reference sequence). This CDR3 has 13 amino acids. The CDR3 sequence is CASSPTRSYEQYF.

Considering frequency, this clonotype is medium-sized. The chain uses TRBV30 and TRBJ1-2; TCRdb proposes TRBD1, but this gene call is untestable without DNA. Germline CDR1 reads GTSNPN; CDR2 reads SVGIG (reference sequence). The length of the CDR3 is 14 residues. CDR3 loop: CAWSTGTGSYGYTF.

The chain couples TRBV5-6 to TRBJ2-1. This CDR3 comprises 13 residues. Germline CDR1 SGHDT, CDR2 YYEEEE. This chain's CDR3 is CASSLLVENEQFF.

The CDR3 loop reads CALSPGAFSGEQYF. The chain employs TRBV10-3 and TRBJ2-7; absent DNA, TCRdb's TRBD1 call cannot be checked. Germline-derived CDR1 and CDR2 are ENHRY and SYGVKD. The CDR3 has 14 residues.